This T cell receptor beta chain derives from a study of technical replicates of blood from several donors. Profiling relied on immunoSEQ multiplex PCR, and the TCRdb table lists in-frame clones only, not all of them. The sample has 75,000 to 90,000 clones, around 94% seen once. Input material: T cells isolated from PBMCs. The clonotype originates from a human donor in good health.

The CDR3 bases are TGTGCCAGCAGCCAGCGGCAGGGGAATGGCTACACCTTC. Encoded protein: CASSQRQGNGYTF. The chain couples TRBV9 to TRBJ1-2; TRBD1 might be the D (6 bases). The CDR3 runs 13 residues. V lost 4 bases, J lost 6 bases, and 13 bases lay in between. Germline V gives CDR1 SGDLS, CDR2 YYNGEE.